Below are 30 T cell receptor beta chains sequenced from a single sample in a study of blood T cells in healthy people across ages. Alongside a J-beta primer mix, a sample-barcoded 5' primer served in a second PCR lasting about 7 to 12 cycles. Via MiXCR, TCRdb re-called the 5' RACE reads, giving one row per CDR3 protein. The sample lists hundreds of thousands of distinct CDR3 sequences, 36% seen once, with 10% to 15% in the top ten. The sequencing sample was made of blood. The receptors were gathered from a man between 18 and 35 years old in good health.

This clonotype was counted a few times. For the CDR3, the DNA is TGTGCCAGCCTAACCCCGGGACATCGACCTAGCACAGATACGCAGTATTTT. It specifies CASLTPGHRPSTDTQYF. The V call is TRBV6-2 or TRBV6-3, the J call TRBJ2-3; D perhaps matches TRBD1 (6 bases). Germline CDR1 reads MNHEY; CDR2 reads SVGEGT. The CDR3 has 17 amino acids. V lost 8 bases and J lost 0, with 21 bases in between.

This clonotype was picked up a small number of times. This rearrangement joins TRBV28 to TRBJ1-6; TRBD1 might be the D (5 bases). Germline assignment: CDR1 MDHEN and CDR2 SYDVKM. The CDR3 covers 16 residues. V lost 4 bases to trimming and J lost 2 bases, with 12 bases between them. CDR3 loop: CASSSIQETYNSPLHF. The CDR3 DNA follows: TGTGCCAGCAGTTCAATACAGGAGACCTATAATTCACCCCTCCACTTT.

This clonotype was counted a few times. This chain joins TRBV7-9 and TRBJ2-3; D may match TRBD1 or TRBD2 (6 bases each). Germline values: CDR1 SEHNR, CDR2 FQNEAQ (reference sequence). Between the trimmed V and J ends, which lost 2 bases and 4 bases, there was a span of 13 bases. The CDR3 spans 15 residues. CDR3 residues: CASSLRGQASDTQYF. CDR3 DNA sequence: TGTGCCAGCAGCTTACGGGGGCAAGCATCAGATACGCAGTATTTT.

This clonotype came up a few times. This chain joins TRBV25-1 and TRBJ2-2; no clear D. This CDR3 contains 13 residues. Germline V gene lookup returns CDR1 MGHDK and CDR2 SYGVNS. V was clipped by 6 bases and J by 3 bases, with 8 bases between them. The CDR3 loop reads CASRAGDTGELFF. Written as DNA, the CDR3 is TGTGCCAGCAGGGCAGGAGACACCGGGGAGCTGTTTTTT.

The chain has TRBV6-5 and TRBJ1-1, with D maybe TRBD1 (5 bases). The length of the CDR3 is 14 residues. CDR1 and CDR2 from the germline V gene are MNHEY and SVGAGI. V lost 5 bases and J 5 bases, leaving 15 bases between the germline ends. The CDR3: CASSDTGAVTEAFF. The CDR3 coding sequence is TGTGCCAGCAGTGACACAGGCGCGGTGACTGAAGCTTTCTTT.

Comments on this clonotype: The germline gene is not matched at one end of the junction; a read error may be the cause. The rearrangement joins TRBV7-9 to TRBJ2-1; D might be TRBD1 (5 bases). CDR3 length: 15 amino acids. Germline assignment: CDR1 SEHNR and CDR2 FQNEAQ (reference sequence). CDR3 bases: TGTGCCAGCAGCTTAGGTAGACAGCCCTACAATGAGCCGTTCTTC. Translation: CASSLGRQPYNEPFF.

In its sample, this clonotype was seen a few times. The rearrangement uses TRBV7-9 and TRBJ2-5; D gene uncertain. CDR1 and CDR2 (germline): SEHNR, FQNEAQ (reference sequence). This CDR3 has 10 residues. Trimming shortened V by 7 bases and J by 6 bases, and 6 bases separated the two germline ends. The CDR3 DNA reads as TGTGCCAGCACCGGTCAGACCCAGTACTTC. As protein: CASTGQTQYF.

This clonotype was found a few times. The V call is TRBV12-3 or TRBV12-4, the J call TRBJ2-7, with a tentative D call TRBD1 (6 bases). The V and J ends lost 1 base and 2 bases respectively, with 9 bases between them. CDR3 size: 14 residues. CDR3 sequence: CASSLGNRAYEQYF. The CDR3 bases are TGTGCCAGCAGTTTAGGTAACAGGGCCTACGAGCAGTACTTC.

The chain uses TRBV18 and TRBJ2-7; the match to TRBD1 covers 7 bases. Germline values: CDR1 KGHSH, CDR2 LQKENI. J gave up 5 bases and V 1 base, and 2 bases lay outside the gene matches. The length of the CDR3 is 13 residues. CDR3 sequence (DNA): TGTGCCAGCTCACCACAGGGGGCGGACGAGCAGTACTTC. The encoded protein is CASSPQGADEQYF.

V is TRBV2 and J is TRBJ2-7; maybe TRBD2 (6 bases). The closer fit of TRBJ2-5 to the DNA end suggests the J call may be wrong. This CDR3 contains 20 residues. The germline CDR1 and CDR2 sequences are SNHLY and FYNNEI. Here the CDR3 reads CAAEEGKYSEGATLLPTQYF. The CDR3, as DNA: TGTGCCGCGGAGGAGGGAAAATACTCAGAGGGAGCCACCCTACTGCCGACCCAGTACTTC.

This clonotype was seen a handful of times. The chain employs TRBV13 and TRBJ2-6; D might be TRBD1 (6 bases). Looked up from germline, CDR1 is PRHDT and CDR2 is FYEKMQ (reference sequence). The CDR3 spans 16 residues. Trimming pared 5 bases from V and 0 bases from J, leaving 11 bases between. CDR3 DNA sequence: TGTGCCAGCAGCCCGGGACAACTCTCTGGGGCCAACGTCCTGACTTTC. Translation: CASSPGQLSGANVLTF.

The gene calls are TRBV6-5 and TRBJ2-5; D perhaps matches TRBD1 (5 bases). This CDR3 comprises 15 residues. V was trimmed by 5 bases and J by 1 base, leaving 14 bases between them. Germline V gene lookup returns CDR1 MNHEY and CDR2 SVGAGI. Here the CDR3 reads CASSPSDSAQETQYF. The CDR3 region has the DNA TGTGCCAGCAGTCCAAGCGACAGTGCCCAAGAGACCCAGTACTTC.

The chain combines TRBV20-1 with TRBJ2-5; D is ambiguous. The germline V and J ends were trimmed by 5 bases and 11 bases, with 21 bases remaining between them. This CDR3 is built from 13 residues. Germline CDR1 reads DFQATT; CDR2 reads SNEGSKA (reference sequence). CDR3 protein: CSAPRISYNEQYF. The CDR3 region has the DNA TGCAGTGCTCCGCGAATTTCCTATAATGAGCAGTACTTC.

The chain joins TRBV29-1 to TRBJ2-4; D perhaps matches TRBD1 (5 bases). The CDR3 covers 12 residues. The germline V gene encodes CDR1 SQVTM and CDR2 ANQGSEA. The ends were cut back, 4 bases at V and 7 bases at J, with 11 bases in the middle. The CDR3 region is CSVVQVENIQYF. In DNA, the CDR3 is TGCAGCGTTGTACAGGTCGAGAACATTCAGTACTTC.

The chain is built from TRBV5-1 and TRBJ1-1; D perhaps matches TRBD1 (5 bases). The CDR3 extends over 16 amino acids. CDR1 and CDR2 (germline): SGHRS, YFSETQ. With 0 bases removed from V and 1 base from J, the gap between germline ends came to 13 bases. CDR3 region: CASSLDVGLGNTEAFF. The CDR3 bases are TGCGCCAGCAGCTTGGATGTGGGGCTGGGGAACACTGAAGCTTTCTTT.

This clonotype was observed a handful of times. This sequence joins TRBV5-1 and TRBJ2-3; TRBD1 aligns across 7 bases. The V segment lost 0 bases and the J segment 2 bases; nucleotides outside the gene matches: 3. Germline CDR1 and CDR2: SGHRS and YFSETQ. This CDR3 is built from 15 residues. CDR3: CASSLATGNTDTQYF. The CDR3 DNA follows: TGCGCCAGCAGCTTGGCGACAGGGAACACAGATACGCAGTATTTT. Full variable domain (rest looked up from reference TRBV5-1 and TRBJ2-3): KAGVTQTPRYLIKTRGQQVTLSCSPISGHRSVSWYQQTPGQGLQFLFEYFSETQRNKGNFPGRFSGRQFSNSRSEMNVSTLELGDSALYLCASSLATGNTDTQYFGPGTRLTVL.

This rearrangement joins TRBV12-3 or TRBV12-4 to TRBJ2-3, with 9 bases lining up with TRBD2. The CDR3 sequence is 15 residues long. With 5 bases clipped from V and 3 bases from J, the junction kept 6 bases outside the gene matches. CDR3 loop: CASSPRTSVTDTQYF. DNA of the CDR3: TGTGCCAGCAGTCCCCGGACTAGCGTGACAGATACGCAGTATTTT.

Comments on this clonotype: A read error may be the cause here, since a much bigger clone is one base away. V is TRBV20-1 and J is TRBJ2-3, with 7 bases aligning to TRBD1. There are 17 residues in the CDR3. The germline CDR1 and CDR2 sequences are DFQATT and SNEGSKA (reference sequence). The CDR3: CSARGQVSTVSTGTQYF. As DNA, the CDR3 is TGCAGTGCTCGAGGACAGGTTTCAACCGTGAGCACAGGTACGCAGTATTTT.

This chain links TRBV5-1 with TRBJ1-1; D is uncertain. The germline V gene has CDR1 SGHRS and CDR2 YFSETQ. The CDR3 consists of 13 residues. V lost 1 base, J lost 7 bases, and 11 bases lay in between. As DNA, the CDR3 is TGCGCCAGCAGCTTGTTAGCCGGGGATGAAGCTTTCTTT. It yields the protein CASSLLAGDEAFF.

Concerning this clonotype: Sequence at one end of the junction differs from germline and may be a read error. The CDR3 DNA reads TGCGCCGGCAGCCAAGTCGGCGGGGGCCACTACGAGCAGTACTTC. Its translation is CAGSQVGGGHYEQYF. The rearrangement uses TRBV4-3 and TRBJ2-5, with D possibly matching TRBD2 (7 bases). Judging by the DNA end, TRBJ2-7 fits better; the J call may be wrong. CDR1 and CDR2 from the germline V gene are LGHNA and YSLEER. The CDR3 runs to 15 residues.

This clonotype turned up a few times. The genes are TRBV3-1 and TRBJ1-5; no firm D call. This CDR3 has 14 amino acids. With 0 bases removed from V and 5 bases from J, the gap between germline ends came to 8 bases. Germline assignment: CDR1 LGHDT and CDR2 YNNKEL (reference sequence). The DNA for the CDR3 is TGTGCCAGCAGCCAAGATACGACTTATCAGCCCCAGCATTTT. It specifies CASSQDTTYQPQHF.

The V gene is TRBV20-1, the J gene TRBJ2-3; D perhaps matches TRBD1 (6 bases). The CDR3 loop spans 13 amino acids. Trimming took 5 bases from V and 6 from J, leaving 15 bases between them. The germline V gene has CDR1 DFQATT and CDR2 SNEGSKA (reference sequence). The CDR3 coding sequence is TGCAGTGCTGGGGACACCGGGGTGGATACGCAGTATTTT. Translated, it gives CSAGDTGVDTQYF.

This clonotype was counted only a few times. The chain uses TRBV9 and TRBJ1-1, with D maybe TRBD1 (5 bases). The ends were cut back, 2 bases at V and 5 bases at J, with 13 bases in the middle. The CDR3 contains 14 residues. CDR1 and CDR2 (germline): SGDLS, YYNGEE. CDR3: CASSVGGGETEAFF. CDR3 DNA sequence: TGTGCCAGCAGCGTGGGGGGAGGAGAAACTGAAGCTTTCTTT.

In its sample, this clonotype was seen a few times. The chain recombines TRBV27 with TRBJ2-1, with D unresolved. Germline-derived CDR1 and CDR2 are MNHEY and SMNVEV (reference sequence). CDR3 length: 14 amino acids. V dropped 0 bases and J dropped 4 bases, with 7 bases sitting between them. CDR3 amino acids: CASSLSEQYNEQFF. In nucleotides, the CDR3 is TGTGCCAGCAGTTTATCAGAACAGTACAATGAGCAGTTCTTC.

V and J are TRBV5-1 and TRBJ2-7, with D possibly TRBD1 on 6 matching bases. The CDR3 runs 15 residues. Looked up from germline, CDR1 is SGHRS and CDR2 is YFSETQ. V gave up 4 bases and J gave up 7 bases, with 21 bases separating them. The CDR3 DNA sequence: TGCGCCAGCAGCGCCCGGACAGTTTCCTACAATGAGCAGTACTTC. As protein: CASSARTVSYNEQYF.

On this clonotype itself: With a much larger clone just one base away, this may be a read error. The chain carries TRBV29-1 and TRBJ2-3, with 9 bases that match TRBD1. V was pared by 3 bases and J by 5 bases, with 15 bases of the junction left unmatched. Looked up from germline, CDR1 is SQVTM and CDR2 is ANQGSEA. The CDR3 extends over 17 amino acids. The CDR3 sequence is CSVEYAPGQGRGDTQYF. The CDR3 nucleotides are TGCAGCGTTGAGTACGCTCCGGGACAGGGTAGGGGAGATACGCAGTATTTT.

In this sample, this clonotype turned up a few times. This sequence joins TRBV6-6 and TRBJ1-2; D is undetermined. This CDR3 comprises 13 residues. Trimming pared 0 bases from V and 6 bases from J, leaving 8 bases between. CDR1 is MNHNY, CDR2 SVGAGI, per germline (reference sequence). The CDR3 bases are TGTGCCAGCAGTTACTCGCGGGAGGATGGCTACACCTTC. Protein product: CASSYSREDGYTF.

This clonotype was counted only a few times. The CDR3 reads CASSEMGASNQPQHF. The CDR3 nucleotides read TGTGCCAGCAGTGAAATGGGGGCCAGCAATCAGCCCCAGCATTTT. J is TRBJ1-5 and V is TRBV2; D perhaps matches TRBD1 (6 bases). The germline CDR1 and CDR2 sequences are SNHLY and FYNNEI. The CDR3 sequence is 15 residues long. The V end lost 2 bases, the J end lost 1 base, and 9 bases lay between the germline ends.

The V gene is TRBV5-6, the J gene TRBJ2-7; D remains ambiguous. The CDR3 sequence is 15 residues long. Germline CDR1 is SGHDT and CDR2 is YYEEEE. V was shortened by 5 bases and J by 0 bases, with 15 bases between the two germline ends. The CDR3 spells CASSSASGLSYEQYF. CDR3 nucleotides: TGTGCCAGCAGTTCCGCATCCGGGCTCTCCTACGAGCAGTACTTC.

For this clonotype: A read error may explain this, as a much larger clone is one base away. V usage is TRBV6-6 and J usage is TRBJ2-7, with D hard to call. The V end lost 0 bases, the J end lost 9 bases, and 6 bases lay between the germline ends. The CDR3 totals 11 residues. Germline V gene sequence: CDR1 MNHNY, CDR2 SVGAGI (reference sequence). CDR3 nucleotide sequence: TGTGCCAGCAGTTACTCCCAAGGGCAGTACTTC. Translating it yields CASSYSQGQYF.